This T cell receptor (beta chain) was recorded in a study of T-cell memory formation after mild COVID-19 (dated by TCRdb to the early 2020s). Looking at the study overall: TCR sequence clusters from the two donors were largely donor specific. Two young, previously healthy adult volunteers, one female and one male, were included in the cohort. Longitudinal TCRalpha and TCRbeta repertoire sequencing tracked T-cell clones expanding and contracting after mild COVID-19 in a couple of donors. The paper's findings and limits, for the study overall: Clones that contracted from day 15 to 85 showed balanced CD4/CD8 phenotypes, whereas a second wave of clones that expanded from day 15 to 37 leaned towards CD4+. Contracting CD4+ clones were located mainly in the CM and EM memory subsets, whereas CD8+ clones were found to be enriched in EMRA. Some responding clones were detected in pre-infection memory, suggesting pre-existing cross-reactive memory T cells joined the SARS-CoV-2 response. The study included only a couple of mild cases, and larger cohorts that include severe cases with pre-infection samples were judged to be necessary. SARS-CoV-2 specificity was not confirmed for the second-wave clones peaking on day 37.

Data came from an Illumina NovaSeq 6000. cDNA libraries for TCRalpha and TCRbeta were prepared by 5'RACE using constant-segment primers, with sample barcodes and unique molecular identifiers added. RNA was extracted from every sample with Trizol reagent. Amplification of the libraries took two PCR steps, and the second step added a second sample barcode plus Illumina TruSeq adapters. Libraries were sequenced on an Illumina NovaSeq with 2 x 150 bp paired-end reads. The paper's data handling went like this. The reads were demultiplexed and collapsed into UMI-guided consensus sequences using migec v1.2.7. Using mixcr v2.1.11, UMI consensuses were aligned to TRA and TRB V and J templates and then assembled into clonotypes. Clonotypes were classified as expanded or contracted when called significant by both edgeR and NoisET, with noise models trained on biological replicates. For edgeR calls, a false discovery rate-adjusted p below 0.01 and a log2 fold-change threshold of 1 were applied. PCA with hierarchical clustering of max-normalized trajectories of the 1000 most abundant clonotypes was used as exploratory dynamics analysis. Separately sequenced CD4+ and CD8+ repertoires were used to assign the CD4 or CD8 phenotype of responding clones. In-frame beta chains were kept once TCRdb had trimmed the public reads at Q25 with fastp and called clones with MiXCR. CDR3 protein duplicates are merged, each entry listing the most common genes and DNA. These V and J calls originate from TCRdb's pipeline instead of the authors' own analysis. For this sample the table gives 350,000 to 500,000 distinct CDR3 sequences, of which less than 25% were detected only once. Of the sample, approximately 14% is held by the ten largest clones.

Ficoll-Paque density gradient centrifugation was used to isolate PBMCs. This clonotype was counted a few times. This clone's antigen is unknown. The record has no base qualities; no much larger clone is one base away. CDR3 length: 11 amino acids, cysteine to phenylalanine. Kept here is only the CDR3 DNA, which spans 33 bases and is read in frame from base 1. Trimming removed 3 bases from V and 7 bases from J, leaving 9 bases between the germline ends. The germline V gene supplies CDR1 SQVTM and CDR2 ANQGSEA. This clonotype originated in an adult woman who had mild COVID-19 (a few samples of this study predate the infection). The sample titles of this study are shuffled in the database, so cell type and time point are left out; the donor was told from shared clones. The source material was PBMCs or a T cell subset sorted from them (not recorded which). Recombination connected TRBV29-1 to TRBJ2-5; the D gene identity is not certain. Here the CDR3 is given as CSVDLERTQYF. The DNA sequence is TGCAGCGTTGACCTCGAGAGGACCCAGTACTTC.